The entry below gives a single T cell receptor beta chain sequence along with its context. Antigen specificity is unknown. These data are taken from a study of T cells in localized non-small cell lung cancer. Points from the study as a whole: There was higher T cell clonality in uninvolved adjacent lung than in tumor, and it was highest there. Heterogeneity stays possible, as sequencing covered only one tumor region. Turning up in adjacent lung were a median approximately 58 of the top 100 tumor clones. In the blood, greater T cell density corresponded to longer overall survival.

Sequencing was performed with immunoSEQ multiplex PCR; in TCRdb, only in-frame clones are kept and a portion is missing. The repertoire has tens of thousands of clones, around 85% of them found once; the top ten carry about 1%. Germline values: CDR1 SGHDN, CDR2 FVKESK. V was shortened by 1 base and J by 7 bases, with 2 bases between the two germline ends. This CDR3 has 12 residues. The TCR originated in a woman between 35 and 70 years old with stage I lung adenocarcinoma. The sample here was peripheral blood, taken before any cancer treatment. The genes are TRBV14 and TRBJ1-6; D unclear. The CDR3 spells CASSQGNSPLHF. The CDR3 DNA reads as TGTGCCAGCAGCCAAGGGAATTCACCCCTCCACTTT.